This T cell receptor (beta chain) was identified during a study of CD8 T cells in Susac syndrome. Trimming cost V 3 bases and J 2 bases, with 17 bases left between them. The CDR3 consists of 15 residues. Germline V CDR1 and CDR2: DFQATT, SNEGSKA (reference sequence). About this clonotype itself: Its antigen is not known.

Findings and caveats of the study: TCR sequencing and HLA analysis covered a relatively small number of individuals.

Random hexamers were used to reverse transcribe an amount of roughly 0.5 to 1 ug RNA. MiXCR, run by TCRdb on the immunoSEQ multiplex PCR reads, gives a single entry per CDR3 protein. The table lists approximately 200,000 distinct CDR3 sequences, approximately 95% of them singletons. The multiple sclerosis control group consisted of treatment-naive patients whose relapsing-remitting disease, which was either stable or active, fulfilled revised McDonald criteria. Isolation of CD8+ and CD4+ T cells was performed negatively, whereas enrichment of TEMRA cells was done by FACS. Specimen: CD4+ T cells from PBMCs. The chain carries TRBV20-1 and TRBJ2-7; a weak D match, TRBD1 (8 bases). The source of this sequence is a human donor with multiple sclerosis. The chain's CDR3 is CSARTGGQDTYEQYF. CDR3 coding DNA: TGCAGTGCTAGGACGGGGGGACAGGACACCTACGAGCAGTACTTC.